This record concerns one T cell receptor beta chain sequence. This clone turned up a few times. Its antigen target is currently unknown. Per-base quality was not reported, and no clone a single base away is much larger than it. Other nucleotide sequences from this sample produce the same CDR3. On a MiSeq, deep resolution sequencing aimed for a depth between 1 in 1 million and 1 in 200,000 T cells, with each clonotype covered roughly 10x on average. The immunoSEQ hsTCRB Kit was used to generate TCR beta libraries. Concerning the study's data processing: The data were analyzed with ImmunoSEQ Analyzer and ImmunoSEQ Data Assistant, and V, D and J gene assignments followed IMGT definitions. Clonality, with values ranging from 0 to 1, was calculated as one minus the normalized Shannon entropy of productive rearrangement frequencies. Public clonotype analysis was restricted to overrepresented clonotypes comprising at least 0.05% of each patient's repertoire. Roughly 12 age-matched healthy donor repertoires from immuneACCESS were used as controls for clonality. TCRdb took over this immuneACCESS table, retaining in-frame rearrangements with V and J assigned. Such tables are incomplete; in checked studies, under half of the missing clones stem from an unresolved V gene, and the remainder is unexplained. The V and J calls and clone size are taken from that table; D and trimming were inferred from the DNA. The sample table holds roughly 51,000 clones, of which 53% were seen once. Of the sample, less than 35% is held by the ten largest clones.

The entry originates in a study of cytotoxic CD8 clonotypes in ibrutinib-treated CLL (dated by TCRdb to the early 2020s). Background for the entire study: The cohort included roughly 15 treatment-naive and approximately twelve relapsed/refractory patients; approximately 17 were IGHV unmutated. Responses were partial in approximately 24 patients and complete in 2; after median around 68 months follow-up, about 14 stayed in remission and roughly twelve progressed. Every sample from remission and from progressive disease was obtained while the patients were still on ibrutinib. Cryopreserved peripheral blood mononuclear cells were collected at three points: before therapy, at response, and at either sustained remission or disease progression. Of the 90 or so people in the trial, 26 had longitudinal samples available. On average, each sample yielded roughly 260,000 productive templates and tens of thousands of productive rearrangements. Response samples were obtained after a median of 12 months of treatment, with a range of about 6 to 36 months.

The sample's time point label, in plain terms: approximately twelve months on ibrutinib. Approximately 2 micrograms of genomic DNA were extracted from cryopreserved PBMCs for TCR beta library preparation. Longitudinal blood samples from CLL patients receiving ibrutinib monotherapy were subjected to high-throughput TCR beta sequencing. The patients took part in an open-label, single-center phase 2 trial of ibrutinib monotherapy. The germline V gene gives CDR1 as MNHNS and CDR2 as SASEGT. V lost 4 bases and J lost 2 bases; the stretch between them is 12 bases long. The CDR3 runs 14 amino acids, cysteine and phenylalanine included. Left in the record is the CDR3 DNA by itself, 42 bases read in frame from the first base. Overall results and qualifications from the work: At baseline, clonality was higher than in age-matched healthy donors and showed a strong correlation with circulating CD8+ T-cell counts. Sampling times were not matched between sustained-remission and progressing patients, and lymph node repertoires were not studied. Public clonotypes were rare and either shrank or stayed stable during treatment, and the rise in clonality at ibrutinib response reflected expansion of private clonotypes. Clonality rose at ibrutinib response, remained stable during sustained remission, and dropped back toward baseline at progression.

This receptor was taken from a human donor with chronic lymphocytic leukemia. The sequencing used PBMCs, collected after 12 months of ibrutinib treatment. The rearranged chain carries TRBV6-1 and TRBJ2-7, with the D gene tentatively TRBD1 or TRBD2, based on 5 matching bases in each. The CDR3 here reads CASSGRGAAYEQYF. The DNA reads TGTGCCAGCAGTGGGAGAGGGGCAGCCTACGAGCAGTACTTC.